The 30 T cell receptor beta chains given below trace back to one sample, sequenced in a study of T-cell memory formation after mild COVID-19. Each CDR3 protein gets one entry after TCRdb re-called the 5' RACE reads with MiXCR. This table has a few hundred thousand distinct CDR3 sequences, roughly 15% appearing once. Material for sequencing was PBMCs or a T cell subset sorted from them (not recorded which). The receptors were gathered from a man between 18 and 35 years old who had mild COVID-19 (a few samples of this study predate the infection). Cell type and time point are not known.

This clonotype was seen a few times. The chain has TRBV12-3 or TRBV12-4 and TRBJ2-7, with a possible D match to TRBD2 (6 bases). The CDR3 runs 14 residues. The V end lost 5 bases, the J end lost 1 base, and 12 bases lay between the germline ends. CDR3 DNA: TGTGCCAGCAGTCCGGGGGAGGAGTCCTACGAGCAGTACGTC. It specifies CASSPGEESYEQYV.

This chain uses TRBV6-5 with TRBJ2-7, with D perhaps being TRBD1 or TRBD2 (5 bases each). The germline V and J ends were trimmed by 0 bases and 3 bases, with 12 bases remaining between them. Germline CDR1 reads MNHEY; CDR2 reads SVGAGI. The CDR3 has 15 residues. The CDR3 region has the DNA TGTGCCAGCAGTTACTCGGGACCGGAGGTCTACGAGCAGTACTTC. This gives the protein CASSYSGPEVYEQYF.

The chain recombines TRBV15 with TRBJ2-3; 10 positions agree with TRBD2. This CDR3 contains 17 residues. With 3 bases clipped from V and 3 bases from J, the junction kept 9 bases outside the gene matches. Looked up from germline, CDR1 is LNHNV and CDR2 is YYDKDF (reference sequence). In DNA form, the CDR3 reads TGTGCCACCAGCAGTCTAGAGGCTAGCGGGGGAACAGATACGCAGTATTTT. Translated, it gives CATSSLEASGGTDTQYF.

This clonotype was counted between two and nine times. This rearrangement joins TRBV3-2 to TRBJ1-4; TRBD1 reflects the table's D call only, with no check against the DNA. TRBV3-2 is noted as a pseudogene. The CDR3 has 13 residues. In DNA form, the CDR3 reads TGTGCCAAACGCTCGGACAGGGAGGAAAAACTGTTTTTT. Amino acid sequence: CAKRSDREEKLFF.

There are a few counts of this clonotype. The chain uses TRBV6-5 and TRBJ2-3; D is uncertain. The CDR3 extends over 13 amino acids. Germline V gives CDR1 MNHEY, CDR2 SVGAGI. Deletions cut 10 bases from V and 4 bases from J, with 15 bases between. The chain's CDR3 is CATTEYSADTQYF. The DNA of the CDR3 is TGTGCCACCACGGAGTATTCAGCAGATACGCAGTATTTT.

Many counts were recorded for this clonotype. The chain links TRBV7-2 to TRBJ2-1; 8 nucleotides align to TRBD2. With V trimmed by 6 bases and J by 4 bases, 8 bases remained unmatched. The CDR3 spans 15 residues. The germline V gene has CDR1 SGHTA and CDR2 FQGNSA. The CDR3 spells CASRSTGGLYNEQFF. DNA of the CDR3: TGTGCCAGCAGAAGTACGGGGGGGCTTTACAATGAGCAGTTCTTC.

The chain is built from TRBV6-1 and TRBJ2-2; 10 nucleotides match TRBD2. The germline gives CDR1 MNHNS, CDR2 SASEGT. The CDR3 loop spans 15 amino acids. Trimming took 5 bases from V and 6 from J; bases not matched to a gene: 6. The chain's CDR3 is CASSKERGGPGELFF. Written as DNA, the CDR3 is TGTGCCAGCAGTAAAGAGCGGGGGGGCCCCGGGGAGCTGTTTTTT.

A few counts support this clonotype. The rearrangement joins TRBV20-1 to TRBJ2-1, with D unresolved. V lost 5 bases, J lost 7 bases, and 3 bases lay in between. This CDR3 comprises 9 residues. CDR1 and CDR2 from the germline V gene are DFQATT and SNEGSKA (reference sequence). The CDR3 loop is CSALNEQFF. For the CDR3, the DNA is TGCAGTGCTCTAAATGAGCAGTTCTTC.

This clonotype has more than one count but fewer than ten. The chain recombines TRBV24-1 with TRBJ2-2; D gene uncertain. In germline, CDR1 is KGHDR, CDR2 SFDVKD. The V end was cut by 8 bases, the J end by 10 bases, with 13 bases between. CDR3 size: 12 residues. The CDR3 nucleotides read TGTGCCACCACAGGCCCGGGTACGGAGCTGTTTTTT. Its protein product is CATTGPGTELFF.

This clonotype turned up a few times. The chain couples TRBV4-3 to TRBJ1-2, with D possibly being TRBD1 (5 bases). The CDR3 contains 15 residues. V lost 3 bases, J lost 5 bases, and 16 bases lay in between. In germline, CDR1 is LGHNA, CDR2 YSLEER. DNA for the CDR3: TGCGCCAGCAGCCAGGAACAGGCAGGGAATTATGGCTACACCTTC. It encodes CASSQEQAGNYGYTF.

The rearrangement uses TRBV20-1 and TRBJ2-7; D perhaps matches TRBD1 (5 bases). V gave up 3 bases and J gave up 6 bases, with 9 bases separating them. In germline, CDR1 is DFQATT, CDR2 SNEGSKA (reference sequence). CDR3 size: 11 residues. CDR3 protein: CSASRTGEQYV. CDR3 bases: TGCAGTGCTAGTCGCACAGGCGAGCAGTACGTC.

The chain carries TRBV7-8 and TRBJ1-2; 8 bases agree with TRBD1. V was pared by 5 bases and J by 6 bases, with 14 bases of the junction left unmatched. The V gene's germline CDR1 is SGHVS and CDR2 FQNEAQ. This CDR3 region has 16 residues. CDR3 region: CASSPVQGARVDGYTF. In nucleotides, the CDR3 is TGTGCCAGCAGCCCCGTGCAGGGGGCGAGGGTCGATGGCTACACCTTC.

CDR3 sequence reads: CASSPKEGSEQYV. Here the CDR3 DNA reads TGTGCCAGCAGCCCAAAGGAGGGCTCCGAGCAGTACGTC. J is TRBJ2-7 and V is TRBV6-2 or TRBV6-3; D possibly corresponds to TRBD2 (6 bases). Germline lookup yields CDR1 MNHEY and CDR2 SVGEGT. V lost 6 bases to trimming and J lost 6 bases, with 15 bases between them. The CDR3 runs 13 residues.

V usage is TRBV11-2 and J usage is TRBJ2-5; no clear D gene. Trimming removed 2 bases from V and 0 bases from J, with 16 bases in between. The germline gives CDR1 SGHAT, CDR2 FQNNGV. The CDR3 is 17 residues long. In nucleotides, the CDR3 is TGTGCCAGCAGCTTACGGCGGCGAAGGTCGCACCAAGAGACCCAGTACTTC. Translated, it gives CASSLRRRRSHQETQYF.

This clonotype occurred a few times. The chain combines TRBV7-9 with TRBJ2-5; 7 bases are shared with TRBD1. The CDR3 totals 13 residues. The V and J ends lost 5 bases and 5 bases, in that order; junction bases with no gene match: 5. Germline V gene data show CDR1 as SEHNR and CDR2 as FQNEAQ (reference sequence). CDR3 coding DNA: TGTGCCAGCAGCCTGACAGGGTTTGAGACCCAGTACTTC. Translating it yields CASSLTGFETQYF. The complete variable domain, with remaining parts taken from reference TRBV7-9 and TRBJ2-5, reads DTGVSQNPRHKITKRGQNVTFRCDPISEHNRLYWYRQTLGQGPEFLTYFQNEAQLEKSRLLSDRFSAERPKGSFSTLEIQRTEQGDSAMYLCASSLTGFETQYFGPGTRLLVL.

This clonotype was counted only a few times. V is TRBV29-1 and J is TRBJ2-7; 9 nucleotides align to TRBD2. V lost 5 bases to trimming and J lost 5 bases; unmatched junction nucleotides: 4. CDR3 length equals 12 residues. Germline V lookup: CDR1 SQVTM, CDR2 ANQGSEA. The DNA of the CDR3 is TGCAGCGTTCTAGCGGGGATACACGAGCAGTACGTC. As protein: CSVLAGIHEQYV.

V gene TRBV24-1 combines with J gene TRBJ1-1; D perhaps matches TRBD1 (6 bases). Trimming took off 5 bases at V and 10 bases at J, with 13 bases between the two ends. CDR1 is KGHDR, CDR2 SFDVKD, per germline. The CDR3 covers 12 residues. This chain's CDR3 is CATSGSGGTAFF. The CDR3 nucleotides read TGTGCCACCAGTGGATCCGGGGGCACAGCTTTCTTT.

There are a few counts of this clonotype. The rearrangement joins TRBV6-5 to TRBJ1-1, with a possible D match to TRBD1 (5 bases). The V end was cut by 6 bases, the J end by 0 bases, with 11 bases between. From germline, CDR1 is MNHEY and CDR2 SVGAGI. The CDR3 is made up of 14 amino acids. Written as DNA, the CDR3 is TGTGCCAGCAGCCGGGACGGAATGAACACTGAAGCTTTCTTT. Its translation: CASSRDGMNTEAFF.

Here the CDR3 DNA reads TGTGCCACCACCTCGAGCACAGATACGCAGTATTTT. Amino acids: CATTSSTDTQYF. The rearrangement links TRBV7-2 to TRBJ2-3; unclear D gene. The ends were cut back, 10 bases at V and 0 bases at J, with 8 bases in the middle. The CDR3 is 12 residues long. CDR1 is SGHTA, CDR2 FQGNSA, per germline.

The CDR3 here is CASGLAIVATEAFF. As DNA, the CDR3 is TGTGCCAGCGGACTCGCGATAGTGGCGACTGAAGCTTTCTTT. V gene TRBV7-9 combines with J gene TRBJ1-1; D ambiguous. This CDR3 comprises 14 residues. The germline CDR1 and CDR2 sequences are SEHNR and FQNEAQ (reference sequence). V was shortened by 8 bases and J by 5 bases, with 18 bases between the two germline ends.

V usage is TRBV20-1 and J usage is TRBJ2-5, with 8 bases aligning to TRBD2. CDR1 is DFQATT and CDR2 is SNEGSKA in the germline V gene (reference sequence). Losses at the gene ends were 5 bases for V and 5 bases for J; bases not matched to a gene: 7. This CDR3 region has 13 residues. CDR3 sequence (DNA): TGCAGTGCTTGGATAGCGGGGTTGGAGACCCAGTACTTC. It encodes CSAWIAGLETQYF.

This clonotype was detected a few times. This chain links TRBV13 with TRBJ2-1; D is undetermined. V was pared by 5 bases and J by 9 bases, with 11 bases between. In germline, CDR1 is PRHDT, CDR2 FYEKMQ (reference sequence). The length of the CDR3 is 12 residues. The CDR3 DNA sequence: TGTGCCAGCAGCCAGCCTCCGGGTGAGCAGTTCTTC. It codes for CASSQPPGEQFF.

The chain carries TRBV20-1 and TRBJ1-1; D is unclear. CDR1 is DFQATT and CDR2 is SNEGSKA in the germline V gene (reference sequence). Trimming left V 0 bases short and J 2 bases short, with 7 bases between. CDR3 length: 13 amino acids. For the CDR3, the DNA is TGCAGTGCTAGAGATCGGACCAACACTGAAGCTTTCTTT. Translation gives CSARDRTNTEAFF.

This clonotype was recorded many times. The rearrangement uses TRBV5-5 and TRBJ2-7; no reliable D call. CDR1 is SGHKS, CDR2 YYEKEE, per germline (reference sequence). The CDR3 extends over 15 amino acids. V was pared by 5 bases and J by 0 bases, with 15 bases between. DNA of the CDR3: TGTGCCAGCAGTCTCGAGCTAACAGACTCCTACGAGCAGTACTTC. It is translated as CASSLELTDSYEQYF.

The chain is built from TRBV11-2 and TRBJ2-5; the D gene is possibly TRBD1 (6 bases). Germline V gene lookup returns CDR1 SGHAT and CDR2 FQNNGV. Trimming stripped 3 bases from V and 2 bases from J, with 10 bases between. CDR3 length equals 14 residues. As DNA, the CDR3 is TGTGCCAGCAGCTTGGGGGCCTTACAAGAGACCCAGTACTTC. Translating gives CASSLGALQETQYF.

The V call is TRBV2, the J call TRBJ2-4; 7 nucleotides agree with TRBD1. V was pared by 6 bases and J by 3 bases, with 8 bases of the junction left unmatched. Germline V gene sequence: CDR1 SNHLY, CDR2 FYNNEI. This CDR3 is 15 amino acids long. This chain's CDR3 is CASSATGAGKNIQYF. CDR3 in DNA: TGTGCCAGCAGCGCTACAGGGGCAGGCAAAAACATTCAGTACTTC.

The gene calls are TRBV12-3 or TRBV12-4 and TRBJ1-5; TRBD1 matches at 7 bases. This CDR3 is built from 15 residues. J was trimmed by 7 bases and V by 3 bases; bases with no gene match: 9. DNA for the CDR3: TGTGCCAGCAGTTTTCAGGGGGGAACACAGCAGCCCCAGCATTTT. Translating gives CASSFQGGTQQPQHF.

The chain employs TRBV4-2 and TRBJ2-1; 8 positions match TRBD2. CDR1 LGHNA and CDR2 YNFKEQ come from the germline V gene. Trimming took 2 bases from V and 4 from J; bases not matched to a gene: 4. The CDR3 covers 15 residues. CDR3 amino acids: CASSQRGGPYNEQFF. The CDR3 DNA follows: TGTGCCAGCAGCCAACGGGGGGGCCCTTACAATGAGCAGTTCTTC.

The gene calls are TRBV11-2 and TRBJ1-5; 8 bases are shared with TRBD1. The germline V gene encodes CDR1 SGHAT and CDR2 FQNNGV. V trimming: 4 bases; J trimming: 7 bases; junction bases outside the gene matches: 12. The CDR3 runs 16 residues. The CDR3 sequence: CASSSDRQGRWQPQHF. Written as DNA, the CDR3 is TGTGCCAGCAGCTCGGATAGACAGGGGCGATGGCAGCCCCAGCATTTT. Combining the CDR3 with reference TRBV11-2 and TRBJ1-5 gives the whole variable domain EAGVAQSPRYKIIEKRQSVAFWCNPISGHATLYWYQQILGQGPKLLIQFQNNGVVDDSQLPKDRFSAERLKGVDSTLKIQPAKLEDSAVYLCASSSDRQGRWQPQHFGDGTRLSIL.

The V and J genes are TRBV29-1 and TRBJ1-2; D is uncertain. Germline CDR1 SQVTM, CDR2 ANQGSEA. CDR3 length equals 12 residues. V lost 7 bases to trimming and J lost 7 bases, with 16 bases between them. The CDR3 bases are TGCAGCGGGACCGGCCAACAAGGTGGCTACACCTTC. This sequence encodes CSGTGQQGGYTF.